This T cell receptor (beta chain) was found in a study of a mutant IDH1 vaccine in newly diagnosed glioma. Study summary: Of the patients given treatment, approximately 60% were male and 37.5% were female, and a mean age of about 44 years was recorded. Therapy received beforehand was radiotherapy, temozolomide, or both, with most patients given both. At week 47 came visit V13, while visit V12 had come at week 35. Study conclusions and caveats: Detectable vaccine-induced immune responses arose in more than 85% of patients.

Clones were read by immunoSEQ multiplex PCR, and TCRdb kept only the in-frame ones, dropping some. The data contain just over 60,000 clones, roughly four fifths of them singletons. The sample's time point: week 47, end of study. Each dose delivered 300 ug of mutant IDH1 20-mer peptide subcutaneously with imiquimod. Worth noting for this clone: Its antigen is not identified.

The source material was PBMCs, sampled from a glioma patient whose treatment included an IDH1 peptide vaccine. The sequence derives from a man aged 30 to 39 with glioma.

CDR3: CASSRSGGTEAFF. The CDR3 nucleotides are TGTGCCAGCAGCCGATCAGGGGGCACTGAAGCTTTCTTT. The V call is TRBV4-2, the J call TRBJ1-1; TRBD1 agrees at 7 bases. Germline-derived CDR1 and CDR2 are LGHNA and YNFKEQ. J gave up 4 bases and V 4 bases, and 3 bases lay outside the gene matches. The length of the CDR3 is 13 residues.